This is a list of T cell receptor beta chains from one sample in a study of blood T cell repertoires in COVID-19. Assay used: immunoSEQ multiplex PCR; TCRdb lists only in-frame clones, some missing. The table lists about 200,000 clones, around 83% of them singletons. The sample was peripheral blood. The origin of the receptors is a human donor in a cohort sampled during active COVID-19. The CDR3 runs from the conserved cysteine through the conserved F or W. D genes are given only for firm matches. A row's size may be missing; if present it is once, few, many or a size class.

clone size,D gene,V gene,J gene,CDR3 DNA,CDR3 protein
once,NA,TRBV28,TRBJ2-5,TGTGCCAGCAGCTTTCGAACAGGGACCCAGTACTTC,CASSFRTGTQYF
NA,NA,TRBV6-5,TRBJ1-4,TGTGCCAGCAGCGCCTTGTACAGTAATGAAAAACTGTTTTTT,CASSALYSNEKLFF
NA,NA,TRBV9,TRBJ2-7,TGTGCCAGCAGCGTGGGAGACTATCACTACGAGCAGTACTTC,CASSVGDYHYEQYF
NA,NA,TRBV7-2,TRBJ1-2,TGTGCCAGCAGCTCCACAGGCGCTTACTATGGCTACACCTTC,CASSSTGAYYGYTF
many,NA,TRBV28,TRBJ1-5,TGTGCCAGCAGTTTATGGACAGTGAATAGCAATCAGCCCCAGCATTTT,CASSLWTVNSNQPQHF
NA,TRBD2,TRBV5-1,TRBJ2-1,TGCGCCAGCAGCTCACTAGCGGGAGCTGGGAATGAGCAGTTCTTC,CASSSLAGAGNEQFF
few,NA,TRBV4-1,TRBJ2-1,TGCGCCAGCAGCCAAGCGGACACATCGACGGATGAGCAGTTCTTC,CASSQADTSTDEQFF
NA,TRBD2,TRBV5-1,TRBJ2-7,TGCGCCAGCAGCCCGGTTCTACGGGAGGACGAGCAGTACTTC,CASSPVLREDEQYF
NA,NA,TRBV19,TRBJ1-1,TGTGCCAGTAGCCCCGCAGGGAGGGCTGAAGCTTTCTTT,CASSPAGRAEAFF
NA,NA,TRBV11-2,TRBJ2-7,TGTGCCAGCAGCCCCCCCGGCGGTAGTGGCTCCTACGAGCAGTACTTC,CASSPPGGSGSYEQYF
NA,TRBD2,TRBV28,TRBJ2-7,TGTGCCAGCAGACCTAGCGGGCAAAGCTCCTACGAGCAGTACTTC,CASRPSGQSSYEQYF
NA,NA,TRBV28,TRBJ2-7,TGTGCCAGCAGTTTTCCCTTCTACGAGCAGTACTTC,CASSFPFYEQYF
NA,TRBD2,TRBV28,TRBJ2-1,TGTGCCAGCAGTTTGCTGGGACTATCAAGCTCCTACAATGAGCAGTTCTTC,CASSLLGLSSSYNEQFF
NA,TRBD2,TRBV5-1,TRBJ2-7,TGCGCCAGCAGCTTGGTACTAGCGGGAGGCCCAGCCTACGAGCAGTACTTC,CASSLVLAGGPAYEQYF
NA,TRBD1,TRBV29-1,TRBJ2-1,TGCAGCGTTGAAGATTGGGCCGGGACAGGGTCCTACAATGAGCAGTTCTTC,CSVEDWAGTGSYNEQFF
NA,TRBD2,TRBV5-4,TRBJ2-2,TGTGCCAGCAGCTGGGAAAGCGGGAGGGCCGGCACCGGGGAGCTGTTTTTT,CASSWESGRAGTGELFF
NA,TRBD1,TRBV11-2,TRBJ1-5,TGTGCCAGCAGCTTAGATCGGGTAGGGGGCAACGGTCAGCCCCAGCATTTT,CASSLDRVGGNGQPQHF
NA,TRBD2,TRBV10-2,TRBJ2-5,TGCGCCAGCAGTGACAGCGGGAGGATGGAGACCCAGTACTTC,CASSDSGRMETQYF
NA,NA,TRBV27,TRBJ1-6,TGTGCCAGCAGTTTATTAAATTCACCCCTCCACTTT,CASSLLNSPLHF
NA,NA,TRBV2,TRBJ2-1,TGTGCCAGCAGTGCTGGGCTTACAGGGCTGAATGAGCAGTTCTTC,CASSAGLTGLNEQFF
NA,TRBD2,TRBV5-1,TRBJ2-7,TGCGCCAGCAGCTTGGATCGGGGGGGAGTGTACTTC,CASSLDRGGVYF
NA,TRBD2,TRBV5-1,TRBJ2-2,TGCGCCAGCAGACACCGCCCCAATATAGCGGGCAACACCGGGGAGCTGTTTTTT,CASRHRPNIAGNTGELFF
NA,NA,TRBV2,TRBJ2-7,TGTGCCAGCCTGGGGCGGGACGGGTCCTACGAGCAGTACTTC,CASLGRDGSYEQYF
NA,TRBD2,TRBV6-1,TRBJ2-5,TGTGCCAGCAGAGAAGGGACTAGCGGGAGGGTGCAGGAGACCCAGTACTTC,CASREGTSGRVQETQYF
NA,TRBD1,TRBV28,TRBJ1-2,TGTGCCAGCAGTTTAAACCGGGACAGAGTCTATGGCTACACCTTC,CASSLNRDRVYGYTF
NA,NA,TRBV7-2,TRBJ2-1,TGTGCCAGCAGCTTAGGACTGCAAAAAGAGCAGTTCTTC,CASSLGLQKEQFF
NA,TRBD1,TRBV6-5,TRBJ2-1,TGTGCCAGCAGTTACTCCACAGGGGAACTCCTCAATGAGCAGTTCTTC,CASSYSTGELLNEQFF
NA,NA,TRBV9,TRBJ2-1,TGTGCCAGCAGCGTTGGGAGCAATGAGCAGTTCTTC,CASSVGSNEQFF
NA,NA,TRBV4-1,TRBJ2-7,TGCGCCAGCAGCCTGCCGCCGGGGTTTAAGCAGTACTTC,CASSLPPGFKQYF
NA,NA,TRBV5-1,TRBJ2-7,TGCGCCAGCAGAAAGGACAGTCGGGGATACTACGAGCAGTACTTC,CASRKDSRGYYEQYF
NA,TRBD2,TRBV5-1,TRBJ2-7,TGCGCCAGCAGCTTTAACGCGGGAGGTAGCTCCTACGAGCAGTACTTC,CASSFNAGGSSYEQYF
NA,TRBD1,TRBV27,TRBJ2-3,TGTGCCAGCAGTATTACAGGGGGCACAGATACGCAGTATTTT,CASSITGGTDTQYF
once,TRBD2,TRBV4-1,TRBJ2-7,TGCGCCAGCAGCCAGGGGGCAGGGACTAGCGGGTTCCCATCCTACGAGCAGTACTTC,CASSQGAGTSGFPSYEQYF
NA,NA,TRBV18,TRBJ2-3,TGTGCCAGCTCACCATATACAGATACGCAGTATTTT,CASSPYTDTQYF
NA,NA,TRBV5-1,TRBJ1-1,TGCGCCAGCAGCTTGGGGGCGACGGGGGAGATGAACACTGAAGCTTTCTTT,CASSLGATGEMNTEAFF
NA,NA,TRBV4-1,TRBJ1-5,TGCGCCAGCAGCCAAGATCGGCAGGGTCAGCCCCAGCATTTT,CASSQDRQGQPQHF
NA,NA,TRBV10-3,TRBJ1-5,TGTGCCACCCACCCGGGACTCAATAGCAATCAGCCCCAGCATTTT,CATHPGLNSNQPQHF
NA,TRBD2,TRBV4-1,TRBJ2-4,TGCGCCAGCGCTGGGACTAGCGGGTCCAAAAACATTCAGTACTTC,CASAGTSGSKNIQYF
NA,TRBD2,TRBV18,TRBJ2-1,TGTGCCAGCTCACCAGATATAGCGGGAGGTAGGAAAGAGCAGTTCTTC,CASSPDIAGGRKEQFF
NA,TRBD1,TRBV5-8,TRBJ1-5,TGTGCCAGCAGACTACAGGGGGCATACAATCAGCCCCAGCATTTT,CASRLQGAYNQPQHF
NA,TRBD1,TRBV7-2,TRBJ2-7,TGTGCCAGCAGCCAATTTGACAGGGGGGACGAGCAGTACTTC,CASSQFDRGDEQYF
NA,NA,TRBV7-9,TRBJ2-2,TGTGCCAGCAGCTTGACAGAGAACACCGGGGAGCTGTTTTTT,CASSLTENTGELFF
NA,TRBD1,TRBV9,TRBJ1-6,TGTGCCAGCAGCGCCCCTCCGGGACAGGAGACTTCACCCCTCCACTTT,CASSAPPGQETSPLHF
NA,TRBD2,TRBV10-2,TRBJ2-7,TGCGCCAGCAGGATAGCGGGAGCGTACGAGCAGTACTTC,CASRIAGAYEQYF
NA,TRBD1,TRBV7-2,TRBJ2-3,TGTGCCAGCAGTCGGAAATCCTCTCCAGGGACAGGGGTGTTCGATACGCAGTATTTT,CASSRKSSPGTGVFDTQYF
NA,NA,TRBV5-6,TRBJ1-2,TGTGCCAGCAGCTTGGTACAGGACTATGGCTACACCTTC,CASSLVQDYGYTF